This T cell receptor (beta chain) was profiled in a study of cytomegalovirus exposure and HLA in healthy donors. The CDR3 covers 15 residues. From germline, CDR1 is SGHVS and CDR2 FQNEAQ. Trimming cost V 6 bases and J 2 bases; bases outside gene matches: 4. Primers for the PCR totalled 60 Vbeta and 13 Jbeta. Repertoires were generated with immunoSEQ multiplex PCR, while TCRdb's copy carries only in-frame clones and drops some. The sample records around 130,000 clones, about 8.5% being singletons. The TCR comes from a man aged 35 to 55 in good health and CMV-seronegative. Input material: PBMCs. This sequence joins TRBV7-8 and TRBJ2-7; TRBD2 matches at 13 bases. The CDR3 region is CASSPGLAGAYEQYF. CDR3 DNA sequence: TGTGCCAGCAGTCCTGGACTAGCGGGGGCCTACGAGCAGTACTTC.